This is a list of T cell receptor beta chains from one sample in a study of beta chain features in type 1 diabetes. Assay used: immunoSEQ multiplex PCR; TCRdb lists only in-frame clones, some missing. The sample has roughly 140,000 clones; approximately 52% are singletons. The sample consisted of Tregs from blood. The receptors originated from a man aged 18-30 years in good health. The CDR3 runs from the conserved cysteine through the conserved F or W. Fields, in order: J gene, V gene, CDR3 protein.

j_call: TRBJ1-2
v_call: TRBV18
cdr3_aa: CASSPRTGNYGYTF

j_call: TRBJ2-1
v_call: TRBV7-3
cdr3_aa: CASSLTLGANEQFF

j_call: TRBJ2-7
v_call: TRBV9
cdr3_aa: CASSVNVGSGSYEQYF

j_call: TRBJ1-2
v_call: TRBV6-1
cdr3_aa: CASSEAQGLYGYTF

j_call: TRBJ1-1
v_call: TRBV6-5
cdr3_aa: CASRDRGWSTEAFF

j_call: TRBJ2-1
v_call: TRBV5-4
cdr3_aa: CASSLVIGGGEQFF

j_call: TRBJ2-3
v_call: TRBV27
cdr3_aa: CASSLLVPTDTQYF

j_call: TRBJ1-4
v_call: TRBV30
cdr3_aa: CAWSVGTGGGKKLFF

j_call: TRBJ2-7
v_call: TRBV18
cdr3_aa: CASSPPFIEGYEQYF

j_call: TRBJ2-1
v_call: TRBV28
cdr3_aa: CASSSPGGRNEQFF

j_call: TRBJ2-5
v_call: TRBV7-2
cdr3_aa: CASSLGLETQYF

j_call: TRBJ2-2
v_call: TRBV7-3
cdr3_aa: CASSSPRQGAGELFF

j_call: TRBJ2-7
v_call: TRBV15
cdr3_aa: CATSRDPIQGHEQYF

j_call: TRBJ2-7
v_call: TRBV18
cdr3_aa: CASSLAGDYEQYF

j_call: TRBJ1-3
v_call: TRBV7-9
cdr3_aa: CASSGRVAGNTIYF

j_call: TRBJ2-3
v_call: TRBV7-3
cdr3_aa: CASSSGLAGGTDTQYF

j_call: TRBJ1-1
v_call: TRBV6-5
cdr3_aa: CASGKGVAEAFF

j_call: TRBJ2-2
v_call: TRBV10-3
cdr3_aa: CAISDRYSTYITGELFF

j_call: TRBJ2-3
v_call: TRBV5-1
cdr3_aa: CASSLGQGESADTQYF

j_call: TRBJ1-1
v_call: TRBV7-2
cdr3_aa: CASSFAGGKNTEAFF

j_call: TRBJ2-3
v_call: TRBV7-9
cdr3_aa: CASSPSGPSTDTQYF

j_call: TRBJ2-7
v_call: TRBV4-3
cdr3_aa: CASSQDLGHQLGLYEQYF

j_call: TRBJ2-7
v_call: TRBV5-4
cdr3_aa: CASSPGQGIPHEQYF

j_call: TRBJ1-2
v_call: TRBV7-2
cdr3_aa: CASSLGWAYGYTF